These 15 T cell receptor beta chains originate from one sample sequenced in a study of T-cell reconstitution after alpha-beta-depleted transplantation in children. The TCRbeta library was prepared with unique molecular identifiers. TCRdb used MiXCR to reprocess the PCR reads, holding one entry per CDR3 protein. The top ten clones hold around 3.9% of a sample with 350,000 to 450,000 distinct CDR3 sequences, roughly 21% of them seen once. The starting material was PBMCs from the stem cell graft donor, obtained from the stem cell graft. These receptors all stem from a human donor who donated a stem cell graft to a child with acute myeloid leukemia.

This chain joins TRBV20-1 and TRBJ1-3; 10 bases are a match to TRBD1. The CDR3 length is 15 residues. V lost 1 base to trimming and J lost 0 bases; unmatched junction nucleotides: 0. Looked up from germline, CDR1 is DFQATT and CDR2 is SNEGSKA (reference sequence). The CDR3 protein is CSARGDRGSGNTIYF. CDR3 DNA sequence: TGCAGTGCTAGAGGGGACAGGGGCTCTGGAAACACCATATATTTT.

CDR3 sequence reads: CSGYSGGIANYGYTF. In DNA, the CDR3 is TGCAGCGGATACTCAGGGGGCATCGCTAACTATGGCTACACCTTC. This sequence joins TRBV29-1 and TRBJ1-2, with 8 bases lining up with TRBD1. This CDR3 region has 15 residues. CDR1 is SQVTM and CDR2 is ANQGSEA in the germline V gene. The trim removed 7 bases at V and 0 bases at J, leaving 10 bases unmatched. Full variable domain (outside the CDR3, taken from reference TRBV29-1 and TRBJ1-2): SAVISQKPSRDICQRGTSLTIQCQVDSQVTMMFWYRQQPGQSLTLIATANQGSEATYESGFVIDKFPISRPNLTFSTLTVSNMSPEDSSIYLCSGYSGGIANYGYTFGSGTRLTVV.

In its sample, this clonotype was seen many times. CDR3 region: CASSRRGRYEQYF. The CDR3 DNA reads as TGTGCCAGCAGTCGGAGGGGGCGATACGAGCAGTACTTC. This chain joins TRBV21-1 and TRBJ2-7; the listed D gene, TRBD1, was not tested against the DNA. TRBV21-1 is termed a pseudogene. This CDR3 spans 13 amino acids.

This clonotype has more than one count but fewer than ten. The CDR3 DNA follows: TGCAGTGCTAGAGGGGACCCAAAAGGTGTCGAGACCCAGTACTTC. Protein sequence: CSARGDPKGVETQYF. The rearrangement links TRBV20-1 to TRBJ2-5, with D perhaps matching TRBD1 or TRBD2 (5 bases each). Germline assignment: CDR1 DFQATT and CDR2 SNEGSKA (reference sequence). The germline V and J ends were trimmed by 1 base and 5 bases, with 17 bases remaining between them. The CDR3 loop spans 15 amino acids.

The V gene is TRBV7-8, the J gene TRBJ2-1; 9 bases map to TRBD1. The germline CDR1 and CDR2 sequences are SGHVS and FQNEAQ. This CDR3 comprises 18 residues. V lost 2 bases and J lost 2; bases outside the gene matches: 10. The DNA for the CDR3 is TGTGCCAGCAGCTTATTTAATTCCCGGGACAGGGCCTACAATGAGCAGTTCTTC. It specifies CASSLFNSRDRAYNEQFF.

This chain joins TRBV7-8 and TRBJ2-5; D not certain. The CDR3 spans 14 residues. V was clipped by 4 bases and J by 5 bases, with 14 bases between them. Germline V CDR1 and CDR2: SGHVS, FQNEAQ. In DNA form, the CDR3 reads TGTGCCAGCAGCTGGACCGTGGGCGGCGAGACCCAGTACTTC. It encodes CASSWTVGGETQYF.

The chain is built from TRBV5-1 and TRBJ2-2; no firm D call. Germline-derived CDR1 and CDR2 are SGHRS and YFSETQ. This CDR3 contains 13 residues. V lost 0 bases and J 7 bases, leaving 7 bases between the germline ends. CDR3 DNA: TGCGCCAGCAGCTTGGCCGATAGCGGGGAGCTGTTTTTT. Its translation is CASSLADSGELFF.

Many counts were recorded for this clonotype. The chain recombines TRBV28 with TRBJ2-2; 8 nucleotides line up with TRBD1. V was clipped by 5 bases and J by 4 bases; unmatched bases: 6. The CDR3 extends over 15 amino acids. CDR1 is MDHEN and CDR2 is SYDVKM in the germline V gene. This chain's CDR3 is CASSPDRGGTGELFF. Written as DNA, the CDR3 is TGTGCCAGCAGTCCCGACAGGGGAGGCACCGGGGAGCTGTTTTTT.

This chain links TRBV12-3 or TRBV12-4 with TRBJ1-2; no clear D gene. The CDR3 extends over 13 amino acids. The V and J ends lost 3 bases and 4 bases respectively, with 9 bases between them. The CDR3 sequence is CASSFSGIYGYTF. The CDR3 coding sequence is TGTGCCAGCAGTTTTTCCGGCATCTATGGCTACACCTTC.

The chain is built from TRBV29-1 and TRBJ2-7; no clear D. V dropped 0 bases and J dropped 2 bases, with 11 bases sitting between them. The CDR3 contains 14 residues. Germline values: CDR1 SQVTM, CDR2 ANQGSEA. CDR3 nucleotide sequence: TGCAGCGTTGAAGATAGGGAAAGCCCCTACGAGCAGTACTTC. Its protein is CSVEDRESPYEQYF.

This clonotype was detected only a few times. J is TRBJ2-3 and V is TRBV7-2; D is uncertain. In germline, CDR1 is SGHTA, CDR2 FQGNSA. The CDR3 covers 14 residues. V lost 1 base to trimming and J lost 3 bases, with 8 bases between them. DNA for the CDR3: TGTGCCAGCAGCTTAGGGGTAGCAACAGATACGCAGTATTTT. This gives the protein CASSLGVATDTQYF. Together with reference TRBV7-2 and TRBJ2-3, the CDR3 gives the full variable domain: GAGVSQSPSNKVTEKGKDVELRCDPISGHTALYWYRQSLGQGLEFLIYFQGNSAPDKSGLPSDRFSAERTGGSVSTLTIQRTQQEDSAVYLCASSLGVATDTQYFGPGTRLTVL.

Only a few counts were recorded for this clonotype. The J gene is TRBJ2-6, the V gene TRBV20-1; tentative D call: TRBD2 (6 bases). Looked up from germline, CDR1 is DFQATT and CDR2 is SNEGSKA (reference sequence). Between the trimmed V and J ends, which lost 7 bases and 0 bases, there was a span of 16 bases. The CDR3 runs 16 residues. This CDR3 reads CSVLGGSSSGANVLTF. Written as DNA, the CDR3 is TGCAGTGTGCTCGGGGGTAGCTCCTCTGGGGCCAACGTCCTGACTTTC.

The genes are TRBV7-3 and TRBJ2-1; no definite D call. The germline gives CDR1 SGHTA, CDR2 FQGTGA. The CDR3 contains 13 residues. Trimming took 0 bases from V and 7 from J, leaving 7 bases between them. The CDR3 loop is CASSLTQFNEQFF. In nucleotides, the CDR3 is TGTGCCAGCAGCTTAACGCAATTTAATGAGCAGTTCTTC.

At least ten counts were recorded for this clonotype. The chain employs TRBV29-1 and TRBJ2-7; the D gene could be TRBD1 or TRBD2 (6 bases each). CDR1 is SQVTM and CDR2 is ANQGSEA in the germline V gene. With 6 bases removed from V and 0 bases from J, the gap between germline ends came to 12 bases. This CDR3 is 13 amino acids long. The CDR3 region has the DNA TGCAGCGTGTCCGGGGGCGACTCCTACGAGCAGTACTTC. Protein: CSVSGGDSYEQYF.

V usage is TRBV28 and J usage is TRBJ2-7; 10 bases map to TRBD1. CDR1 is MDHEN, CDR2 SYDVKM, per germline. This CDR3 is built from 15 residues. After removal of 3 bases from V and 2 bases from J, the junction contained 4 bases not matched to a gene. Here the CDR3 reads CASSFRGTGAYEQYF. As DNA, the CDR3 is TGTGCCAGCAGTTTCCGTGGGACAGGGGCCTACGAGCAGTACTTC.